The entry below describes one T cell receptor (beta chain). With random hexamers, reverse transcription was performed on about 0.5 to 1 ug of RNA. The immunoSEQ assay covered 54 Vbeta and 13 Jbeta segments for CDR3. TCRdb fed the immunoSEQ multiplex PCR reads into MiXCR, producing one record per CDR3 protein. The sample consists of over 150,000 distinct CDR3 sequences, 85% to 95% of them appearing once. Sequencing of TCR beta was performed on blood CD8+ and CD4+ T cells. Germline CDR1 and CDR2: SGDLS and YYNGEE. V was trimmed by 3 bases and J by 3 bases, leaving 9 bases between them. This CDR3 comprises 13 residues. The data are from a study of CD8 T cells in Susac syndrome.

Sequenced sample: CD4+ T cells from PBMCs. The chain couples TRBV9 to TRBJ1-2, with D maybe TRBD1 (5 bases). The clonotype was recovered from a human donor with Susac syndrome. CDR3 amino acids: CASSGGVDYGYTF. CDR3 sequence (DNA): TGTGCCAGCAGCGGAGGGGTGGACTATGGCTACACCTTC.